This T cell receptor (beta chain) was captured by sequencing in a study of shared clonotypes between healthy human individuals. This CDR3 spans 15 amino acids. The germline V gene has CDR1 MNHEY and CDR2 SMNVEV (reference sequence). J gave up 1 base and V 1 base, and 1 base lay outside the gene matches. The authors split each subset's genomic DNA evenly across several immunoSEQ plates. In the original workflow: Junction-only sequences produced by ImmunoSEQ had no quality scores, so filtering differed. Using immunoSEQ multiplex PCR, the repertoire was profiled, and TCRdb retains in-frame clones only, with some absent. V, J and clone size are taken as reported in that table, and D and trimming were inferred from the DNA itself. The table has roughly 2.5 million clones, more than 90% seen once; the top ten hold 0.13% to 0.15%. Study-wide points: In several donors, approximately 5% of naive CD4 clonotypes appeared in common.

Comments on this clone: Its antigen is undetermined.

Healthy and HIV-negative, the adult donors had no recent acute infections or vaccinations. The TCR was taken from a young man in good health. The chain joins TRBV27 to TRBJ1-5, with 7 bases that match TRBD1. Sample: naive CD4+ T cells sorted from blood. The sample's subset: CD45RA+ positively selected. CDR3 sequence: CASSLWGQSNQPQHF. Here the CDR3 DNA reads TGTGCCAGCAGTTTATGGGGACAGAGCAATCAGCCCCAGCATTTT.